The 32 T cell receptor beta chains presented below share a single source sample, sequenced in a study of blood T cell repertoires in COVID-19 (dated by TCRdb to about 2020). To prepare the library, the immunoSEQ multiplex PCR assay was applied. Held by TCRdb, this immuneACCESS table contains in-frame sequences only and omits some clones. Under half of the omission traces to an unresolved V gene where checked; the cause of the rest is unknown. This sample gives some 67,000 clones in total; nearly 80% of them show up just once. Roughly 6% of the sample rests with the top ten. Sequencing input: peripheral blood. These receptors came from a woman aged 55-69 years with acute or convalescent COVID-19.

The chain combines TRBV13 with TRBJ1-1; tentatively, D is TRBD1 (6 bases). This CDR3 spans 14 amino acids. The germline V and J ends were trimmed by 5 bases and 4 bases, with 14 bases remaining between them. Germline CDR1 reads PRHDT; CDR2 reads FYEKMQ (reference sequence). The CDR3 bases are TGTGCCAGCAGCCCAGAACAGGGCTCCACTGAAGCTTTCTTT. This encodes CASSPEQGSTEAFF. Looking up the rest from reference TRBV13 and TRBJ1-1 gives the full variable domain: AAGVIQSPRHLIKEKRETATLKCYPIPRHDTVYWYQQGPGQDPQFLISFYEKMQSDKGSIPDRFSAQQFSDYHSELNMSSLELGDSALYFCASSPEQGSTEAFFGQGTRLTVV.

Turning to this clone: A read error may produce the germline difference seen at one junction end. The rearrangement joins TRBV4-2 to TRBJ1-2; D perhaps matches TRBD1 (5 bases). The germline gives CDR1 LGHNA, CDR2 YNFKEQ. The CDR3 is 12 residues long. The CDR3 is CASSQDRSGLSF. CDR3 nucleotides: TGTGCCAGCAGCCAAGATCGTTCGGGACTCTCCTTC.

The chain recombines TRBV5-6 with TRBJ2-7, with D maybe TRBD1 (6 bases). Trimming shortened V by 0 bases and J by 0 bases, and 7 bases separated the two germline ends. The germline CDR1 and CDR2 sequences are SGHDT and YYEEEE. This CDR3 has 14 residues. CDR3 sequence reads: CASSLDRASYEQYF. DNA for the CDR3: TGTGCCAGCAGCTTGGACAGGGCCTCCTACGAGCAGTACTTC. The entire variable domain, with the rest obtained from reference TRBV5-6 and TRBJ2-7, is as follows: DAGVTQSPTHLIKTRGQQVTLRCSPKSGHDTVSWYQQALGQGPQFIFQYYEEEERQRGNFPDRFSGHQFPNYSSELNVNALLLGDSALYLCASSLDRASYEQYFGPGTRLTVT.

The chain couples TRBV4-1 to TRBJ2-7, with D possibly matching TRBD1 (5 bases). Germline CDR1 is MGHRA and CDR2 is YSYEKL. CDR3 length: 11 amino acids. Trimming removed 7 bases at V and 5 bases at J, with 9 bases between. CDR3 sequence: CASKDSDEQYF. The DNA of the CDR3 is TGCGCCAGCAAAGACAGCGACGAGCAGTACTTC.

The V and J genes are TRBV9 and TRBJ1-5; TRBD1 is a possible D gene (6 bases). This CDR3 region has 14 residues. V was shortened by 0 bases and J by 9 bases, with 13 bases between the two germline ends. CDR1 SGDLS and CDR2 YYNGEE come from the germline V gene. CDR3 protein: CASSVAGADTPQHF. The CDR3 nucleotides read TGTGCCAGCAGCGTAGCAGGGGCGGATACGCCCCAGCATTTT.

As concerns this clone: The germline gene is not matched at one end of the junction; a read error may be the cause. This rearrangement joins TRBV6-1 to TRBJ2-1; perhaps TRBD2 as D (5 bases). This CDR3 region has 14 residues. Germline V gene data show CDR1 as MNHNS and CDR2 as SASEGT. CDR3 DNA: TGTGCCAGCAGAGAAGTCCGGGGATCCAATGAGCAGTTCTTC. Its translation is CASREVRGSNEQFF.

This clone was counted a single time. The chain links TRBV19 to TRBJ1-1; 7 bases are a match to TRBD1. This CDR3 comprises 13 residues. Germline CDR1 reads LNHDA; CDR2 reads SQIVND (reference sequence). The V gene end was trimmed by 8 bases and the J gene end by 1 base; junction bases not matched to a gene: 4. CDR3 nucleotide sequence: TGTGCCAGTGAGGACAGGACGAACACTGAAGCTTTCTTT. It translates to CASEDRTNTEAFF.

This sequence joins TRBV3-1 (or the pseudogene TRBV3-2) and TRBJ1-2; no clear D gene. The CDR3 loop spans 13 amino acids. Germline V gene data show CDR1 as LGHDT and CDR2 as YNNKEL (reference sequence). V was pared by 4 bases and J by 4 bases, with 10 bases between. The CDR3, as DNA: TGTGCCAGCAGCCCTGGTGTCGGCTATGGCTACACCTTC. Translating it yields CASSPGVGYGYTF.

This rearrangement joins TRBV29-1 to TRBJ2-5; possibly TRBD2 for D (6 bases). CDR1 SQVTM and CDR2 ANQGSEA come from the germline V gene. Trimming pared 2 bases from V and 4 bases from J, leaving 11 bases between. The CDR3 loop spans 13 amino acids. CDR3 nucleotide sequence: TGCAGCGTTGAACGCGGGGCGGGAGAGACCCAGTACTTC. Translated: CSVERGAGETQYF.

The gene calls are TRBV28 and TRBJ2-7; 7 nucleotides match TRBD2. The CDR3 totals 15 residues. The J segment lost 3 bases and the V segment lost 6 bases, leaving 11 bases of the junction unmatched. The germline gives CDR1 MDHEN, CDR2 SYDVKM. CDR3 DNA sequence: TGTGCCAGCAGCCTCCGAGGGCTAGCGGACTACGAGCAGTACTTC. Protein sequence: CASSLRGLADYEQYF.

The chain is built from TRBV10-1 and TRBJ2-3, with 7 bases that match TRBD1. This CDR3 spans 17 amino acids. V lost 4 bases to trimming and J lost 0 bases; unmatched junction nucleotides: 10. CDR1 and CDR2 (germline): WNHNN, SYGVQD (reference sequence). The chain's CDR3 is CASSGTRQGLSTDTQYF. In nucleotides, the CDR3 is TGCGCCAGCAGTGGAACCAGACAGGGTTTAAGCACAGATACGCAGTATTTT.

This clone was picked up a small number of times. The V call is TRBV7-2, the J call TRBJ2-5; D might be TRBD1 (5 bases). The ends were cut back, 1 base at V and 2 bases at J, with 14 bases in the middle. CDR3 length: 16 residues. Germline V gene data show CDR1 as SGHTA and CDR2 as FQGNSA. CDR3 protein: CASSLGGRESQETQYF. CDR3 sequence (DNA): TGTGCCAGCAGCTTAGGTGGCAGGGAATCGCAAGAGACCCAGTACTTC.

The CDR3 bases are TGTGCCAGCAGCTCAACGACAGCTTCCTCCTATGGCTACACCTTC. This translates into CASSSTTASSYGYTF. The chain couples TRBV9 to TRBJ1-2, with D possibly matching TRBD1 (5 bases). V was clipped by 4 bases and J by 4 bases, with 17 bases between them. CDR3 size: 15 residues. Germline CDR1 is SGDLS and CDR2 is YYNGEE.

This clone was detected once. The J gene is TRBJ2-2, the V gene TRBV29-1, with 7 bases that match TRBD2. The CDR3 covers 16 residues. Germline loops: CDR1 SQVTM, CDR2 ANQGSEA. The ends lost 6 bases at V and 0 bases at J; junction bases unmatched: 10. The chain's CDR3 is CSVRVRGVANTGELFF. Written as DNA, the CDR3 is TGCAGCGTCCGCGTTCGGGGGGTCGCGAACACCGGGGAGCTGTTTTTT.

The chain combines TRBV5-6 with TRBJ1-5, with 8 bases aligning to TRBD1. V trimming: 5 bases; J trimming: 3 bases; junction bases outside the gene matches: 7. In germline, CDR1 is SGHDT, CDR2 YYEEEE. CDR3 length: 15 amino acids. The chain's CDR3 is CASRGQVGDNQPQHF. CDR3 bases: TGTGCCAGCAGGGGACAGGTGGGAGACAATCAGCCCCAGCATTTT.

This clone was observed a handful of times. For the CDR3, the DNA is TGTGCCAGCAGCTTAACAGCGAACACTGAAGCTTTCTTT. Protein product: CASSLTANTEAFF. The chain links TRBV7-8 to TRBJ1-1, with unresolved D. The length of the CDR3 is 13 residues. V lost 2 bases to trimming and J lost 1 base, with 5 bases between them. Germline loops: CDR1 SGHVS, CDR2 FQNEAQ.

The genes are TRBV6-5 and TRBJ2-5; 9 bases line up with TRBD2. The V segment lost 2 bases and the J segment 0 bases; nucleotides outside the gene matches: 4. The CDR3 consists of 16 residues. Germline V gene sequence: CDR1 MNHEY, CDR2 SVGAGI. In nucleotides, the CDR3 is TGTGCCAGCAGTTACCTTGGCGGGGGGGACCAAGAGACCCAGTACTTC. This translates into CASSYLGGGDQETQYF.

The chain is built from TRBV2 and TRBJ2-7; a weak D match, TRBD2 (5 bases). The germline V and J ends were trimmed by 1 base and 2 bases, with 9 bases remaining between them. There are 14 residues in the CDR3. The germline V gene encodes CDR1 SNHLY and CDR2 FYNNEI. This CDR3 is CASSEGSGAYEQYF. CDR3 nucleotide sequence: TGTGCCAGCAGTGAAGGGAGCGGTGCCTACGAGCAGTACTTC.

The chain joins TRBV6-5 to TRBJ2-1; possibly TRBD2 for D (6 bases). Germline V gives CDR1 MNHEY, CDR2 SVGAGI. Between the trimmed V and J ends, which lost 8 bases and 7 bases, there was a span of 18 bases. The length of the CDR3 is 14 residues. The CDR3 nucleotides read TGTGCCAGCGTGGTGGAGGGGACGGGGAATGAGCAGTTCTTC. It codes for CASVVEGTGNEQFF.

This chain connects TRBV2 to TRBJ1-2, with a possible D match to TRBD1 (5 bases). The CDR3 has 13 amino acids. Germline CDR1 and CDR2: SNHLY and FYNNEI. V dropped 8 bases and J dropped 8 bases, with 18 bases sitting between them. The CDR3 loop reads CASGPGITRGYTF. DNA of the CDR3: TGTGCCAGCGGGCCAGGGATAACGAGGGGCTACACCTTC.

The sample holds a few counts of this clone. The chain carries TRBV2 and TRBJ2-7; perhaps TRBD1 as D (6 bases). The ends were cut back, 7 bases at V and 6 bases at J, with 22 bases in the middle. The germline gives CDR1 SNHLY, CDR2 FYNNEI. The CDR3 has 15 residues. The CDR3 DNA is TGTGCCAGCACCCCGATTTCAGGGGATCGATCCGAGCAGTACTTC. Translating it yields CASTPISGDRSEQYF. Filled out from reference TRBV2 and TRBJ2-7, the complete variable domain reads EPEVTQTPSHQVTQMGQEVILRCVPISNHLYFYWYRQILGQKVEFLVSFYNNEISEKSEIFDDQFSVERPDGSNFTLKIRSTKLEDSAMYFCASTPISGDRSEQYFGPGTRLTVT.

The chain carries TRBV6-5 and TRBJ2-5; TRBD2 is a possible D gene (6 bases). The CDR3 is made up of 13 amino acids. Germline lookup yields CDR1 MNHEY and CDR2 SVGAGI. V lost 10 bases and J 5 bases, leaving 17 bases between the germline ends. In nucleotides, the CDR3 is TGTGCCACTACCCCCACTGGGGGGGAGACCCAGTACTTC. This translates into CATTPTGGETQYF.

This clone was detected a few times. The chain combines TRBV30 with TRBJ1-1; 10 nucleotides line up with TRBD1. The CDR3 spans 14 residues. The germline CDR1 and CDR2 sequences are GTSNPN and SVGIG (reference sequence). J gave up 5 bases and V 3 bases, and 6 bases lay outside the gene matches. This CDR3 reads CAWSDRGRRTEAFF. The CDR3 region has the DNA TGTGCCTGGAGCGACAGGGGGCGTAGGACTGAAGCTTTCTTT.

V gene TRBV6-6 combines with J gene TRBJ1-5; maybe TRBD1 (5 bases). This CDR3 has 16 residues. From germline, CDR1 is MNHNY and CDR2 SVGAGI (reference sequence). With 6 bases removed from V and 0 bases from J, the gap between germline ends came to 15 bases. This chain's CDR3 is CASRPGEGFSNQPQHF. In nucleotides, the CDR3 is TGTGCCAGCAGACCGGGGGAGGGGTTTAGCAATCAGCCCCAGCATTTT.

The J gene is TRBJ2-2, the V gene TRBV27, with D hard to call. Trimming removed 2 bases at V and 1 base at J, with 5 bases between. The germline V gene encodes CDR1 MNHEY and CDR2 SMNVEV (reference sequence). This CDR3 has 14 amino acids. The CDR3 region has the DNA TGTGCCAGCAGTTTACTAGAGAACACCGGGGAGCTGTTTTTT. This gives the protein CASSLLENTGELFF.

This clone came up once. V gene TRBV10-3 combines with J gene TRBJ1-4; 11 bases agree with TRBD1. This CDR3 has 12 amino acids. Germline CDR1 reads ENHRY; CDR2 reads SYGVKD. The V segment lost 5 bases and the J segment 12 bases; nucleotides outside the gene matches: 2. For the CDR3, the DNA is TGTGCCATCAGTCCGGGACAGGGGGAACTGTTTTTT. Protein product: CAISPGQGELFF.

As for this clone: Relative to the germline gene, one junction end is altered; a read error may explain this. The chain recombines TRBV2 with TRBJ1-5; the D is unclear. This CDR3 has 13 residues. Germline values: CDR1 SNHLY, CDR2 FYNNEI. The CDR3 nucleotides read TGTGCCAGCAGCGGGGAGGCCAATCAACCCCAGCATTTT. Protein sequence: CASSGEANQPQHF. The full variable domain, its missing parts supplied by reference TRBV2 and TRBJ1-5, is EPEVTQTPSHQVTQMGQEVILRCVPISNHLYFYWYRQILGQKVEFLVSFYNNEISEKSEIFDDQFSVERPDGSNFTLKIRSTKLEDSAMYFCASSGEANQPQHFGDGTRLSIL.

The chain carries TRBV9 and TRBJ2-2; D not certain. Trimming stripped 0 bases from V and 8 bases from J, with 11 bases between. The CDR3 is made up of 14 amino acids. CDR1 is SGDLS and CDR2 is YYNGEE in the germline V gene. The CDR3 spells CASSVAFQEGELFF. CDR3 sequence (DNA): TGTGCCAGCAGCGTAGCCTTCCAGGAAGGGGAGCTGTTTTTT.

This rearrangement joins TRBV2 to TRBJ1-5, with 11 bases aligning to TRBD1. V lost 6 bases, J lost 8 bases, and 6 bases stayed unmatched. The germline gives CDR1 SNHLY, CDR2 FYNNEI. This CDR3 spans 14 amino acids. The CDR3 here is CASSADRGQKPQHF. The CDR3 DNA follows: TGTGCCAGCAGCGCGGACAGGGGGCAGAAGCCCCAGCATTTT.

The rearrangement links TRBV6-5 to TRBJ1-4, with no clear D. The germline V gene encodes CDR1 MNHEY and CDR2 SVGAGI. V lost 6 bases to trimming and J lost 7 bases, with 15 bases between them. The CDR3 covers 14 residues. This CDR3 is CASSRTRHSEKLFF. The CDR3 DNA reads TGTGCCAGCAGCCGCACTCGTCACAGTGAAAAACTGTTTTTT.

The chain employs TRBV7-2 and TRBJ2-3, with TRBD1 matching 10 bases. With V trimmed by 1 base and J by 3 bases, 4 bases remained unmatched. The CDR3 loop spans 16 amino acids. The germline V gene has CDR1 SGHTA and CDR2 FQGNSA. CDR3 DNA: TGTGCCAGCAGCTTAGGGACAGGGGGTCGTACAGATACGCAGTATTTT. Amino acids: CASSLGTGGRTDTQYF. Looking up the rest from reference TRBV7-2 and TRBJ2-3 gives the full variable domain: GAGVSQSPSNKVTEKGKDVELRCDPISGHTALYWYRQSLGQGLEFLIYFQGNSAPDKSGLPSDRFSAERTGGSVSTLTIQRTQQEDSAVYLCASSLGTGGRTDTQYFGPGTRLTVL.

V usage is TRBV5-1 and J usage is TRBJ2-1; a weak D match, TRBD2 (6 bases). V shed 3 bases and J shed 2 bases, with 15 bases lying between them. Germline values: CDR1 SGHRS, CDR2 YFSETQ. The CDR3 has 16 residues. CDR3 in amino acids: CASSSQRGGAYNEQFF. CDR3 nucleotides: TGCGCCAGCAGCTCACAACGGGGAGGCGCCTACAATGAGCAGTTCTTC.